The T cell receptor (beta chain) under discussion was sequenced for a study of blood T cell repertoires in COVID-19 (TCRdb year 2020). The study in broad terms: Samples covering the acute and convalescent phases of COVID-19 were provided by collaborators in the United States, Italy and Spain. Subjects who had been exposed to COVID-19, were actively infected with it, or had recovered from it provided the deeply sampled blood TCRbeta repertoires that made up the dataset. The material from the prospective study consisted of cDNA or gDNA derived from T cells, B-cell-depleted T cells, or PBMCs. Where HLA class I and class II types were available, the types were taken from metadata supplied by the sample provider, not from assay-based typing. A freely available public database, intended as a resource for researchers studying the immune response to SARS-CoV-2, is where the repertoires were released. Sample metadata almost always included a de-identified subject ID, COVID-19 status, age in years and sex. Samples were obtained from the ongoing ImmuneRACE study (first 160 participants) and from 950 to 1,500 subjects provided by 6 global collaborators.

The immunoSEQ Assay, a bias-controlled multiplex PCR, was used to amplify TCRbeta CDR3 regions from genomic DNA. In the original analysis: Within the assay, amplification of reference gene primers was used to estimate how many nucleated cells each sample contained. Sequence reads were collapsed and filtered to measure the absolute abundance of every unique TCRbeta CDR3 rearrangement. Productive Simpson clonality was computed per sample as the square root of Simpson's diversity index over productive rearrangements. In TCRdb, the immuneACCESS table is reduced to in-frame sequences with V and J assigned. These tables do not hold every clone; where another copy was compared, an unresolved V gene accounts for under half, and the others remain unexplained. V, J and clone size are those of that table, while D and trimming were read from the DNA. The sample table contains about 100,000 clones; only one count was recorded for 85% to 90% of them. 9.5% to 15% of the sample comes from the top ten.

Each collaborating institution followed its own protocols to collect whole blood in K2EDTA tubes. For TCRbeta analysis, collaborators shipped samples in one of three forms: frozen whole blood, isolated PBMCs, or DNA extracted from either of those sample types. As concerns this clone: Its binding antigen is unknown. Per-base quality was not reported, and no clone a single base away is much larger than it.

CDR1 and CDR2 were assigned from the germline V gene as SGHTA and FQGNSA. The CDR3 has 15 amino acids, counting the end cysteine and phenylalanine. Just CDR3 DNA is preserved here, 45 bases in frame from base 1. Relative to germline, V is 2 bases shorter and J is 2 bases shorter, with 13 bases between their ends. Here is what the overall study found, with its caveats: The amount of clinical and demographic metadata varied by source and participant and was provided uncurated.

The chain joins TRBV7-2 to TRBJ2-7; possibly the D gene is TRBD2, per 6 matching bases. The TCR originated in a human donor in a cohort sampled during active COVID-19. Source material: peripheral blood. CDR3 sequence: CASSLRQGGTYEQYF. The sequence in DNA is TGTGCCAGCAGCTTAAGGCAGGGAGGAACCTACGAGCAGTACTTC.